The source of this TCR beta chain is a study of a mutant IDH1 vaccine in newly diagnosed glioma. Background on the study: Mean patient age was around 40 years; approximately 62% were male and approximately 40% female. Radiotherapy, temozolomide, or both had been given previously, and both were given to most.

Method: immunoSEQ multiplex PCR; TCRdb's copy keeps in-frame clones and lacks some. The profile shows 12,000 to 15,000 clones, 80% to 90% of them singletons. The table lists this clone with a count of one. Germline CDR1 is GTSNPN and CDR2 is SVGIG (reference sequence). The CDR3 is made up of 14 amino acids. Trimming removed 2 bases from V and 7 bases from J; junction bases left unmatched: 6. The sample's time point: baseline, week 1 (first vaccination visit). Treatment noted: pre-vaccination baseline after standard-of-care therapy. The clonotype comes from a woman aged 40 to 50 with glioma. Some clones in this sample may be carry-over from other donors' samples. Sequenced material: PBMCs, taken from a glioma patient treated with radiotherapy, temozolomide or both. The J gene is TRBJ2-1, the V gene TRBV30, with 9 bases aligning to TRBD1. CDR3 sequence (DNA): TGTGCCTGGAGTTTCAACAGGGGGCCTAATGAGCAGTTCTTC. Translation gives CAWSFNRGPNEQFF.